Ten or more counts support the clone carrying this T cell receptor beta chain. This CDR3 has 14 amino acids. The V segment lost 5 bases and the J segment 6 bases; nucleotides outside the gene matches: 4. Germline lookup yields CDR1 MNHEY and CDR2 SVGEGT. From the 5' RACE reads, TCRdb called clonotypes with MiXCR, one entry per CDR3 protein. The sample has 60,000 to 80,000 distinct CDR3 sequences, roughly 15% seen once. The data were obtained in a study of T cells of healthy individuals. The TCR originated in a human donor in good health. This sequence joins TRBV6-2 or TRBV6-3 and TRBJ2-1; 10 bases are shared with TRBD1. The CDR3, as DNA: TGTGCCAGCAGTGGGACAGGGGTTGGCAATGAGCAGTTCTTC. Protein product: CASSGTGVGNEQFF.